Described below is a single T cell receptor (beta chain) sequence and its context. This sample stems from a study of CD8 T cells in Susac syndrome. V lost 1 base to trimming and J lost 1 base, with 8 bases between them. The CDR3 loop spans 15 amino acids. The germline V gene has CDR1 SQVTM and CDR2 ANQGSEA. Reverse transcription of roughly 0.45 to 1 ug RNA was performed with random hexamers. MiXCR was run by TCRdb on the immunoSEQ multiplex PCR reads, yielding one entry per CDR3 protein. The sample shows around 200,000 distinct CDR3 sequences, about 94% of them seen only once. The TCR comes from a human donor with Susac syndrome. V gene TRBV29-1 combines with J gene TRBJ2-6, with no clear D. Specimen: CD4+ T cells from PBMCs. In DNA, the CDR3 is TGCAGCGTTGAAGGCTGGGGTTCTGGGGCCAACGTCCTGACTTTC. Encoded protein: CSVEGWGSGANVLTF.